What follows describes a single T cell receptor (beta chain). The entry originates in a study of OX40 agonist ivuxolimab in advanced cancers. Germline lookup yields CDR1 KGHSH and CDR2 LQKENI. CDR3 length equals 17 residues. V lost 0 bases, J lost 5 bases, and 16 bases lay in between. Libraries were prepared by immunoSEQ multiplex PCR; TCRdb keeps only in-frame clonotypes and omits some of them. The table lists about 82,000 clones, 86% of them singletons, with 6.5% in the top ten. The receptor comes from an adult with an advanced solid tumor such as melanoma, head and neck, liver or kidney cancer. Sequencing used CD4+ or CD8+ T cells sorted from blood, obtained in a trial of the OX40 agonist ivuxolimab. The chain combines TRBV18 with TRBJ2-2, with D maybe TRBD2 (5 bases). The CDR3 spells CASSPPWGEEMTGELFF. The CDR3, as DNA: TGTGCCAGCTCACCACCGTGGGGAGAGGAAATGACCGGGGAGCTGTTTTTT.